Here is one TCR beta chain with its context. Its antigen is as yet unknown. From germline, CDR1 is MNHEY and CDR2 SMNVEV (reference sequence). The CDR3 extends over 16 amino acids. Trimming removed 5 bases at V and 2 bases at J, with 16 bases between. Profiled with immunoSEQ multiplex PCR; TCRdb holds only in-frame clones, not every one. Found here are some 46,000 clones, 70% to 90% of them singletons; the top ten hold 11% to 15%. This sample was taken from a study of OX40 agonist ivuxolimab in advanced cancers. For the study at large: Recorded diagnoses for dose-escalation patients were hepatocellular carcinoma, melanoma, renal cell or head and neck cancer. Study findings and constraints: At 0.1 to 3.0 mg/kg, CD4+ and CD8+ blood T cells expanded clonally by week 6.

Collection of blood occurred at baseline, at cycle 4 day 1, and at cycle 7 day 1. The source is an adult with an advanced solid tumor such as melanoma, head and neck, liver or kidney cancer. The source material was CD4+ or CD8+ T cells sorted from blood, sampled in a trial of the OX40 agonist ivuxolimab. This chain links TRBV27 with TRBJ1-5; unclear D gene. Here the CDR3 reads CASSPIDIGRNQPQHF. DNA of the CDR3: TGTGCCAGCAGTCCTATCGACATCGGGCGCAATCAGCCCCAGCATTTT.